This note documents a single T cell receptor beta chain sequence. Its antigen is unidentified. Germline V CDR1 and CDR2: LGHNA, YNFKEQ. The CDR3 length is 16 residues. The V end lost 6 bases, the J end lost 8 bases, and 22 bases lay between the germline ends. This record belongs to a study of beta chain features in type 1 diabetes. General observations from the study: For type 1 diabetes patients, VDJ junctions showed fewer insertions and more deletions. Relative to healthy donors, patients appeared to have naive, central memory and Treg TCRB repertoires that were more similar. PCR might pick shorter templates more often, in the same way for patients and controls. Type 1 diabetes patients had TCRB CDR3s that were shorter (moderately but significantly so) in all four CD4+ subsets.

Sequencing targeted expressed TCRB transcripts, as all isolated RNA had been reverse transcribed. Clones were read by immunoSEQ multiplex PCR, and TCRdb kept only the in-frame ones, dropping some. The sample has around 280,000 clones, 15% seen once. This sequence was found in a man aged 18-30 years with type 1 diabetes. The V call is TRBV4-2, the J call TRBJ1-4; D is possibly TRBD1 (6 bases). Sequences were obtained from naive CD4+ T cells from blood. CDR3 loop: CASSALGASVREKLFF. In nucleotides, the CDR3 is TGTGCCAGCAGTGCATTGGGGGCATCAGTAAGGGAAAAACTGTTTTTT.